The 2 T cell receptor beta chains in this list originate from one sample, sequenced in a study of cytomegalovirus exposure and HLA in healthy donors. The PCR ran on 60 Vbeta and 13 Jbeta primers. Measured with immunoSEQ multiplex PCR; TCRdb has only the in-frame clones, and not every one. The sample holds about 160,000 clones; roughly 78% are singletons and the top ten take roughly 7.1%. Sequenced material: PBMCs. The receptors come from a man aged 35 to 55 in good health and CMV-seropositive.

This sequence joins TRBV27 and TRBJ1-4; the D is unclear. Germline V gene data show CDR1 as MNHEY and CDR2 as SMNVEV (reference sequence). Trimming removed 5 bases at V and 0 bases at J, with 7 bases between. CDR3 length: 14 residues. CDR3 loop: CASSPGATNEKLFF. CDR3 in DNA: TGTGCCAGCAGTCCAGGTGCAACTAATGAAAAACTGTTTTTT.

The chain has TRBV7-9 and TRBJ2-7; 7 bases match TRBD1. Trimming removed 5 bases from V and 2 bases from J; junction bases left unmatched: 6. The CDR3 is made up of 14 amino acids. Germline V gene sequence: CDR1 SEHNR, CDR2 FQNEAQ (reference sequence). The CDR3 DNA follows: TGTGCCAGCAGCCCGCGACAGGGAGCCTACGAGCAGTACTTC. Translation gives CASSPRQGAYEQYF.